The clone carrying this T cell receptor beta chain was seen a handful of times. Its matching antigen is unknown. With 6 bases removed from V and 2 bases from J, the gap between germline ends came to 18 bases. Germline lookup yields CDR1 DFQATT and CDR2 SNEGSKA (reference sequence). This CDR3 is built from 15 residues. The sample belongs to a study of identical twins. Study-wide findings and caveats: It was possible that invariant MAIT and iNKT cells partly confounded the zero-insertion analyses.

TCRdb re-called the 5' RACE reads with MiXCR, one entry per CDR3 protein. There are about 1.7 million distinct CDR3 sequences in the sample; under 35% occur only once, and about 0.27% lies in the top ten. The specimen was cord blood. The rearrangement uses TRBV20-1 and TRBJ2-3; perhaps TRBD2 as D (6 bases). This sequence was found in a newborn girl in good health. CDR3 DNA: TGCAGTGCCCTCACCGGGAGAACCGACACAGATACGCAGTATTTT. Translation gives CSALTGRTDTDTQYF.